This T cell receptor (beta chain) was recorded in a study of CD4 T cells in relation to SARS-CoV-2 and coronaviruses. Study information: PBMCs were cultured with antigen for roughly 10 days before TCR beta sequencing. Crossreactive spike epitopes shared across donors were mapped to their HLA restriction. Findings and caveats of the study: Samples before the pandemic and after infection were not matched within any donor.

The CDR3 is 12 amino acids. Per germline, CDR1 MNHEY and CDR2 SVGEGT. V dropped 4 bases and J dropped 4 bases, with 7 bases sitting between them. Details on this clone: The antigen remains undetermined.

The table came from immunoSEQ multiplex PCR; TCRdb's copy has only in-frame clones and leaves some out. The sample contains approximately 20,000 clones, 75% to 85% of which appear only once. Unexposed donor CD4+ T cells date from about 2011-2019, before the COVID-19 pandemic. Isolation of CD4+ T cells took place after approximately 11 days in culture. V usage is TRBV6-2 or TRBV6-3 and J usage is TRBJ1-2, with D unclear. This receptor was taken from a human donor in good health. Sequencing used CD4+ T cells from PBMCs, cultured in vitro. DNA of the CDR3: TGTGCCAGCAGTTCCGACGGCTATGGCTACACCTTC. It encodes CASSSDGYGYTF.